This T cell receptor beta chain emerged from a study of vaccination effects on CD4 cells after COVID-19. Study-wide findings and caveats: Late post-vaccination samples showed marked contraction of infection- and vaccine-induced clones. Cross-reactivity with common cold coronaviruses was shown by only 1 of 255 vaccine-induced clones in healthy vaccinees.

To note about this clone: What it binds is unknown.

Trimming took 0 bases from V and 4 from J, leaving 13 bases between them. The CDR3 runs 15 residues. Germline CDR1 is SGHRS and CDR2 is YFSETQ. Expansion of antigen-specific CD4+ T cells with viral peptide pools was carried out by the ViraFEST assay before sequencing. Culture lasted 10 days before CD4+ T cell isolation. The participants, recipients of two vaccine doses, got either BNT162b2 or mRNA-1273. Vaccine recipients, nucleocapsid antibody negative, had no prior SARS-CoV-2 infection. The authors exchanged half the medium for IL-2 medium on days 3 and 7. Measured with immunoSEQ multiplex PCR; TCRdb has only the in-frame clones, and not every one. The sample gives 25,000 to 35,000 clones, around 86% of which show up once; 5.5% to 7.5% is in the top ten.

This rearrangement joins TRBV5-1 to TRBJ2-5; D is possibly TRBD1 or TRBD2 (6 bases each). The clonotype originates from a human donor who received a COVID-19 vaccine. Some clones in this sample may be carry-over from other donors' samples. The sample consisted of CD4+ T cells from PBMCs cultured with SARS-CoV-2 spike peptides, taken after COVID-19 vaccination. DNA for the CDR3: TGCGCCAGCAGCTTGGTCCCGGGGGCCGTAGAGACCCAGTACTTC. Protein product: CASSLVPGAVETQYF.